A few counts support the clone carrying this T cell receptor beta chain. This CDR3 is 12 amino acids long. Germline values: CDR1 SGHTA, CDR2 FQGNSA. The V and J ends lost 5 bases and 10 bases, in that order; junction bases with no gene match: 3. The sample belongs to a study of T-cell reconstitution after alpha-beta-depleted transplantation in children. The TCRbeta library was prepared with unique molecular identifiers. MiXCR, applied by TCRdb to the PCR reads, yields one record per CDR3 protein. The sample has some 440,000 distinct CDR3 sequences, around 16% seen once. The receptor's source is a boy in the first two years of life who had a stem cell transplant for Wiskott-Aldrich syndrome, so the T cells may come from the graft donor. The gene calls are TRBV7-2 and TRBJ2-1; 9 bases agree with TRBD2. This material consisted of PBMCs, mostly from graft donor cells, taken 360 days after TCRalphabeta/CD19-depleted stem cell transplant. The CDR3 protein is CASSPLAGEQFF. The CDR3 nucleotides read TGTGCCAGCAGCCCACTAGCGGGCGAGCAGTTCTTC.